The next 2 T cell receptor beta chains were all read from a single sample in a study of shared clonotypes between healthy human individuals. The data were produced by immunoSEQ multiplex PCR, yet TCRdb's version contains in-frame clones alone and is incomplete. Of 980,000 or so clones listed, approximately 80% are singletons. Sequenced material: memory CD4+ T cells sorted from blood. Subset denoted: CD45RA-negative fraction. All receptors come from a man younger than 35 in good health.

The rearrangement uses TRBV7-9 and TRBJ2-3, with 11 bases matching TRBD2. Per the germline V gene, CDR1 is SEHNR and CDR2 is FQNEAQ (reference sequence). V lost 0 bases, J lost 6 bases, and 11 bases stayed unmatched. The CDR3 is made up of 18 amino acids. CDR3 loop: CASSLAQTSGGTRDTQYF. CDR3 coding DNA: TGTGCCAGCAGCTTAGCGCAAACTAGCGGGGGAACTCGGGATACGCAGTATTTT.

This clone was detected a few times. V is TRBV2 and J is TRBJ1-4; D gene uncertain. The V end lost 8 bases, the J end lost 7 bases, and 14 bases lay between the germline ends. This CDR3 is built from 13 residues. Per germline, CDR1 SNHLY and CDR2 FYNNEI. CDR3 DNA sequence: TGTGCCAGCTCCGGCTACCCTGGTGAAAAACTGTTTTTT. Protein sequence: CASSGYPGEKLFF.